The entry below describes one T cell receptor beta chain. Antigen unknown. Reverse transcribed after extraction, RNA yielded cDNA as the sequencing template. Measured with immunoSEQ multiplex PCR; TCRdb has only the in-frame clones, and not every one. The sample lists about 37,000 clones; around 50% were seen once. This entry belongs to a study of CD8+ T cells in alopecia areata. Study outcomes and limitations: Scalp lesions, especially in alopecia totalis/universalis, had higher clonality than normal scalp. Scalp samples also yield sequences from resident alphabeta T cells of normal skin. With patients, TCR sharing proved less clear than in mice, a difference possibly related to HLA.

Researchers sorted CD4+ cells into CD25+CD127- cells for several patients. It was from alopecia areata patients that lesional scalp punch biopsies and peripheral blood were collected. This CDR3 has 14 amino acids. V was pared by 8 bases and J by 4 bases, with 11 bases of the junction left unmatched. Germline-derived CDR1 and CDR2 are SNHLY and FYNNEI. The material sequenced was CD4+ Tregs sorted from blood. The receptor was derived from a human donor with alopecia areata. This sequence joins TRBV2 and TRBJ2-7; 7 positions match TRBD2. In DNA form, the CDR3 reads TGTGCCAGCCGGGGCCTCAGCGGGGCGTACGAGCAGTACTTC. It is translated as CASRGLSGAYEQYF.